This TCR beta chain stems from a study of T cells in Graves' hyperthyroidism and ophthalmopathy. In the case of this clonotype: What it binds is unknown.

General study results and limits: Among clonotypes expanded in thyroid above 0.001, most were also found in blood.

Patients counted as stable if ophthalmopathy did not develop within 18 months. The TCR beta CDR3 regions underwent amplification using RNA transcripts as the source. When the TCR CDR3 underwent first-round RT-PCR, the HTBI primer set was used. TCRdb used MiXCR to reprocess the multiplex PCR reads, holding one entry per CDR3 protein. The repertoire holds some 440,000 distinct CDR3 sequences, with around 14% as singletons. This TCR was recovered from a woman aged 18 to 35 with Graves' hyperthyroidism. Sequenced sample: blood.

The CDR3 region has the DNA TGTGCCAGCAGCCACGACCTAGCGGGGGGCCGGCGCACCGGGGAGCTGTTTTTT. This gives the protein CASSHDLAGGRRTGELFF. This chain joins TRBV3-1 and TRBJ2-2, with 11 nucleotides matching TRBD2. Germline CDR1 LGHDT, CDR2 YNNKEL (reference sequence). The J segment lost 4 bases and the V segment lost 3 bases, leaving 10 bases of the junction unmatched. The CDR3 totals 18 residues.